This entry features one TCR beta chain sequence. The data belong to a study of blood T cells in healthy people across ages. This CDR3 contains 14 residues. The germline CDR1 and CDR2 sequences are SEHNR and FQNEAQ (reference sequence). A J-beta primer mix and a sample-barcoded 5' primer were used in a second PCR of about 7 to 11 cycles. Each of the samples gave a minimum of 2.5 million paired-end reads that contained CDR3. TCRdb re-derived calls from the 5' RACE reads in MiXCR, one entry per CDR3 protein. This sample has more than 650,000 distinct CDR3 sequences, with 20% to 30% found just once. These data were likewise used in another study, on T cells of mothers and their children. As that study records: With the M1S primer of the second PCR, sample barcodes and 2-4 random nucleotides were added. Sequencing returned over 8 million TCR beta CDR3 reads per mother and around 3 million per child.

This clonotype originated in a boy between 10 and 17 years old in good health. Source material: blood. The chain joins TRBV7-9 to TRBJ2-5; D may be TRBD1 (7 bases). The end of the DNA is better explained by TRBJ2-7, so the J call may be wrong. This CDR3 is CASSYDRVEGEQYF. The CDR3 DNA follows: TGTGCCAGCAGTTACGACAGGGTGGAGGGCGAGCAGTACTTC.